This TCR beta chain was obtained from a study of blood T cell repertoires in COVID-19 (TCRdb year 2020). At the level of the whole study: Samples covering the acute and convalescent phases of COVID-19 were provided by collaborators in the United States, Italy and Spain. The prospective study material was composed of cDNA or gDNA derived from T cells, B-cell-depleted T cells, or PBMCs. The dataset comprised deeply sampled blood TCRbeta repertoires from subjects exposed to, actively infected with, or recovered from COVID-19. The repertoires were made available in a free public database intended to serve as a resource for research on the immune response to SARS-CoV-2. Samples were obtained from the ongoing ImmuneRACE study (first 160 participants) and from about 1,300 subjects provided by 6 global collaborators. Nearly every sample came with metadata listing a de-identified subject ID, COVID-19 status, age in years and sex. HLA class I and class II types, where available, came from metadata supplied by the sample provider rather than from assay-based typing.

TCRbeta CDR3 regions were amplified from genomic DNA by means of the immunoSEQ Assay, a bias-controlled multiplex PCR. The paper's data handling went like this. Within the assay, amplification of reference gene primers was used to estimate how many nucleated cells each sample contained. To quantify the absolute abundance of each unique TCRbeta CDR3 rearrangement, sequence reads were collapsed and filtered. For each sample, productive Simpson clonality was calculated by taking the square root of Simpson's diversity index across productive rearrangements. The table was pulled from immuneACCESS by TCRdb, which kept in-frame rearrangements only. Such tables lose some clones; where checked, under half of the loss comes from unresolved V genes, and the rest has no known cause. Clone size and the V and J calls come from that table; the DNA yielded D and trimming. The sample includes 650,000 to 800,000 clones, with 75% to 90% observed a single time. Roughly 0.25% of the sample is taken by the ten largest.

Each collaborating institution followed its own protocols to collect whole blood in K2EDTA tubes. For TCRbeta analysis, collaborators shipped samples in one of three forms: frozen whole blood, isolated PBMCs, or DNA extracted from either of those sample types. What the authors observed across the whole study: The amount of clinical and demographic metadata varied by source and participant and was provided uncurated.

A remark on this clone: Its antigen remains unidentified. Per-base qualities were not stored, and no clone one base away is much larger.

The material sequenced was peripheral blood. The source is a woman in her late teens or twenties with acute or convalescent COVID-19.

The DNA reads TGTGCCAGCACCCAGCCCACCGGAGGGGCCTCAAGCTCACCCCTCCACTTT. Its translation reads: CASTQPTGGASSSPLHF. The chain joins TRBV27 to TRBJ1-6; a tentative D match to TRBD1 spans 5 bases. The CDR3, cysteine through phenylalanine, is 17 amino acids long. CDR3 DNA is the only sequence kept; it has 51 bases, read in frame from the first base. V sheds 7 bases and J sheds 10 bases, leaving 26 bases between their ends. From the germline V gene (reference sequence), CDR1 is MNHEY and CDR2 is SMNVEV.